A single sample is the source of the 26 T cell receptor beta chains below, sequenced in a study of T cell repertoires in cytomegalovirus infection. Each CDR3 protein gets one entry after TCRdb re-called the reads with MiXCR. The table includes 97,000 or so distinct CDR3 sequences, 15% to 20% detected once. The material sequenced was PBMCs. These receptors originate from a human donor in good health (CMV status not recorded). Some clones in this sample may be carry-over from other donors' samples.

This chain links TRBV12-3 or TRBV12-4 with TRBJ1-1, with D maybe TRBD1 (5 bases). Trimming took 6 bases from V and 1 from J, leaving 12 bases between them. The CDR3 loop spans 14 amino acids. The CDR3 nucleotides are TGTGCCAGCAGCCGCCGACAGACGAACACTGAAGCTTTCTTT. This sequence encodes CASSRRQTNTEAFF.

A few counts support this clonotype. The CDR3 protein is CASSGPGTQPQHF. DNA of the CDR3: TGTGCCAGTAGTGGGCCGGGAACTCAGCCCCAGCATTTT. The gene calls are TRBV19 and TRBJ1-5; D is ambiguous. V lost 5 bases, J lost 6 bases, and 11 bases lay in between. Germline V CDR1 and CDR2: LNHDA, SQIVND (reference sequence). CDR3 length: 13 residues. Together with reference TRBV19 and TRBJ1-5, the CDR3 gives the full variable domain: DGGITQSPKYLFRKEGQNVTLSCEQNLNHDAMYWYRQDPGQGLRLIYYSQIVNDFQKGDIAEGYSVSREKKESFPLTVTSAQKNPTAFYLCASSGPGTQPQHFGDGTRLSIL.

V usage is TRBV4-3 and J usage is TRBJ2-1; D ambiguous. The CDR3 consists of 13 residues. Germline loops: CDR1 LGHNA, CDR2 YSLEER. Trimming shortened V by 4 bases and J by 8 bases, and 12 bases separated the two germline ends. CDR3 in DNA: TGCGCCAGCAGCCCCCAAGTCGGGTATGAGCAGTTCTTC. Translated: CASSPQVGYEQFF.

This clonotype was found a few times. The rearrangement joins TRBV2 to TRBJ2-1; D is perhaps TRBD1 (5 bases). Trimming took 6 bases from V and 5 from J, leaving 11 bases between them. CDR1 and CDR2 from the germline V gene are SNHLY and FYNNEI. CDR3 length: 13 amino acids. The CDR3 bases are TGTGCCAGCAGCCAGGAACAGGACAATGAGCAGTTCTTC. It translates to CASSQEQDNEQFF. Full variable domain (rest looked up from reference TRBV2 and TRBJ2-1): EPEVTQTPSHQVTQMGQEVILRCVPISNHLYFYWYRQILGQKVEFLVSFYNNEISEKSEIFDDQFSVERPDGSNFTLKIRSTKLEDSAMYFCASSQEQDNEQFFGPGTRLTVL.

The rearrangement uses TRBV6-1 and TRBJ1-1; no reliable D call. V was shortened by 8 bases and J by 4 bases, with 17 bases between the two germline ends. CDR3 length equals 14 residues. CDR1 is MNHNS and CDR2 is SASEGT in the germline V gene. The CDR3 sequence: CASSYYDGRTEAFF. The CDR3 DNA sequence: TGTGCCAGCTCCTATTACGACGGCCGCACTGAAGCTTTCTTT.

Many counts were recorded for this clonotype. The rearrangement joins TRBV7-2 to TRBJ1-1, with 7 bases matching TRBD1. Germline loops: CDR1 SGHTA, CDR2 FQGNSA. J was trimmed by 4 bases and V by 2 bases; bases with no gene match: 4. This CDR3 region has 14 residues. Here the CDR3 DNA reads TGTGCCAGCAGCTTACAGGGGGAGGGCACTGAAGCTTTCTTT. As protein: CASSLQGEGTEAFF.

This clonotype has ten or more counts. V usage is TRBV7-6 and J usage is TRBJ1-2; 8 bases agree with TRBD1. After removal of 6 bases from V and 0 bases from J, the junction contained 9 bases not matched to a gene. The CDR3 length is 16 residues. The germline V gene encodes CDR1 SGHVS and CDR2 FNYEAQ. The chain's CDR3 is CASSPRTGHANYGYTF. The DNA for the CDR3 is TGTGCCAGCAGTCCTCGGACAGGGCACGCTAACTATGGCTACACCTTC.

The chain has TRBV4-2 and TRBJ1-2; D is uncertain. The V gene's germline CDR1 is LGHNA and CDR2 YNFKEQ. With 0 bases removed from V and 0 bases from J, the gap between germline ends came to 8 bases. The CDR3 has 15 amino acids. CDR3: CASSQEHTTNYGYTF. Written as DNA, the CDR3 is TGTGCCAGCAGCCAAGAGCACACCACTAACTATGGCTACACCTTC.

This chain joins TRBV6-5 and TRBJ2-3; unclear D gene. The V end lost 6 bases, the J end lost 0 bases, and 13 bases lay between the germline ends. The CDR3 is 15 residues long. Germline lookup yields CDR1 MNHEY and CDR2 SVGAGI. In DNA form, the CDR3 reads TGTGCCAGCAGAACATTGGGTGCTAGCACAGATACGCAGTATTTT. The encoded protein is CASRTLGASTDTQYF.

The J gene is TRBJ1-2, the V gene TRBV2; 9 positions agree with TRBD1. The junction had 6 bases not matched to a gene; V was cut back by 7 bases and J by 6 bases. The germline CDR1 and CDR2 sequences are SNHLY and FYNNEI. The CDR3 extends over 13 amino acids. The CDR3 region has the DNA TGTGCCAGCACCATCACAGGGGGCGATGGCTACACCTTC. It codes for CASTITGGDGYTF.

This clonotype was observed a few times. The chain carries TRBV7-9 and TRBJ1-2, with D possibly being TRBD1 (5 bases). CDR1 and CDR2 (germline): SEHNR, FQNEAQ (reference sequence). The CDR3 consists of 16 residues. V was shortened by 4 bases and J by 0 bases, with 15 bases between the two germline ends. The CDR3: CASSSFMGGANYGYTF. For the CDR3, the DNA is TGTGCCAGCAGCTCCTTTATGGGGGGAGCTAACTATGGCTACACCTTC.

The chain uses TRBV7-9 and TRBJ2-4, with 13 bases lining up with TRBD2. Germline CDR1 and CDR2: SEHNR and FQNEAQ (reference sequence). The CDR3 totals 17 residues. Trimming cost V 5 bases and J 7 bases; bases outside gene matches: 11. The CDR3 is CASSPLAGGLSRNIQYF. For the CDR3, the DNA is TGTGCCAGCAGCCCACTAGCGGGGGGGCTGTCCCGTAACATTCAGTACTTC.

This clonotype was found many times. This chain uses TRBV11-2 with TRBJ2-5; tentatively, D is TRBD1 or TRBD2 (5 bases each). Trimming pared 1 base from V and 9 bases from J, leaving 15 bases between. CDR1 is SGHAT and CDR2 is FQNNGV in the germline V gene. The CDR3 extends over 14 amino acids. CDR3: CASSLVVGPGAQYF. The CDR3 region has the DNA TGTGCCAGCAGCTTAGTTGTGGGACCCGGGGCCCAGTACTTC.

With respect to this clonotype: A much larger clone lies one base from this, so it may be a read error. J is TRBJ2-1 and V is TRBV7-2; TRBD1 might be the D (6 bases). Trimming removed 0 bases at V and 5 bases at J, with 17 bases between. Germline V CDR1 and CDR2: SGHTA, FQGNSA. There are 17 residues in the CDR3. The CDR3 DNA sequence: TGTGCCAGCAGCTTAGCCCCTGCAGGGGTCTACGACAATGAGCAGTTCTTC. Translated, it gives CASSLAPAGVYDNEQFF.

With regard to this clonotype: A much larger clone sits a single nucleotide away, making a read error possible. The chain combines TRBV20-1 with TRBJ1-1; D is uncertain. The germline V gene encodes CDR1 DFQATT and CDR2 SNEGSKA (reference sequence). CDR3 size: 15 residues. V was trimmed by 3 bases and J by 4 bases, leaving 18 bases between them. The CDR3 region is CSASIRRGVSTEAFF. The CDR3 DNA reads TGCAGTGCTAGTATCAGGAGAGGTGTCAGCACTGAAGCTTTCTTT.

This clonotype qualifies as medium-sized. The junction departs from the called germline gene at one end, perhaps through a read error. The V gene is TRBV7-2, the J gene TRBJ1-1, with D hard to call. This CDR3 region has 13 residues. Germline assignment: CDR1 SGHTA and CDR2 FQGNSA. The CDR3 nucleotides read TGTGCCAGCAGCCTAGCCCGGGTCACTGAAGCTTTCTTT. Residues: CASSLARVTEAFF.

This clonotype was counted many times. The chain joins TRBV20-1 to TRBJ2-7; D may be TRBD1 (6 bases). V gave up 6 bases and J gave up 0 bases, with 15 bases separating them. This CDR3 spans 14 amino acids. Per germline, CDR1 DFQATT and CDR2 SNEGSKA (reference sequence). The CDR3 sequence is CSAGALQGSYEQYF. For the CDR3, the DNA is TGCAGTGCGGGGGCGTTACAGGGCTCCTACGAGCAGTACTTC.

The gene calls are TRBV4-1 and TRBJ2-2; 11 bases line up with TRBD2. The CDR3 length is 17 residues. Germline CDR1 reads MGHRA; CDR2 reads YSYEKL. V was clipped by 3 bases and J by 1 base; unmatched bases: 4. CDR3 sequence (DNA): TGCGCCAGCAGCCAGGCCACTAGCGGGGGGAACACCGGGGAGCTGTTTTTT. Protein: CASSQATSGGNTGELFF.

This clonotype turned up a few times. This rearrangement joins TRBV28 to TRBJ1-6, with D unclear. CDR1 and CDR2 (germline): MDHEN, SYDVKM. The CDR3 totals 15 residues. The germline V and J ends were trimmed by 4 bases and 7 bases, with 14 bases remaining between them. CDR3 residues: CASSSPTAANSPLHF. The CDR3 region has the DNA TGTGCCAGCAGTTCCCCGACTGCCGCGAATTCACCCCTCCACTTT.

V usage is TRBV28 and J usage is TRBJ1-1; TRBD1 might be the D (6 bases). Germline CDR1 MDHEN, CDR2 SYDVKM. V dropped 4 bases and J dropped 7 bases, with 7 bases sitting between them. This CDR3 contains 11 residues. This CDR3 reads CASSYRVEAFF. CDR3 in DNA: TGTGCCAGCAGTTACAGGGTTGAAGCTTTCTTT.

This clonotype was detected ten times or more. CDR3 loop: CASFSPGRESYEQYF. For the CDR3, the DNA is TGTGCCAGCTTTTCTCCGGGACGGGAATCCTACGAGCAGTACTTC. The chain couples TRBV28 to TRBJ2-7; the D call may be TRBD1 or TRBD2 (5 bases each). The CDR3 totals 15 residues. Trimming stripped 8 bases from V and 1 base from J, with 18 bases between. From germline, CDR1 is MDHEN and CDR2 SYDVKM.

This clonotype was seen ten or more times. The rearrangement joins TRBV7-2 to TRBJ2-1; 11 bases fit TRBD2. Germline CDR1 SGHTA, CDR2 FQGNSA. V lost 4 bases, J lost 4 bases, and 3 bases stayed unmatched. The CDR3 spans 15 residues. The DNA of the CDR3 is TGTGCCAGCAGCTCGGGGACTAGCGGATACAATGAGCAGTTCTTC. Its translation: CASSSGTSGYNEQFF.

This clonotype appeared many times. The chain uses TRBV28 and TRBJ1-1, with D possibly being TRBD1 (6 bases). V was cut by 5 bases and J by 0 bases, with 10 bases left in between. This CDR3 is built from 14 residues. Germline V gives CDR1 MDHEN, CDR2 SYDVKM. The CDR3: CASSKQGLNTEAFF. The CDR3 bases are TGTGCCAGCAGTAAGCAGGGGCTGAACACTGAAGCTTTCTTT.

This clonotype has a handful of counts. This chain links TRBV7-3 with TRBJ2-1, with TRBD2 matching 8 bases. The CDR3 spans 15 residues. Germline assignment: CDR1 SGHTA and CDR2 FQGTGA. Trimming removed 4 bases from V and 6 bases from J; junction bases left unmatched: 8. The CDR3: CASSSGTAGGNEQFF. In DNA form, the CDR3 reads TGTGCCAGCAGCTCTGGGACTGCGGGGGGCAATGAGCAGTTCTTC.

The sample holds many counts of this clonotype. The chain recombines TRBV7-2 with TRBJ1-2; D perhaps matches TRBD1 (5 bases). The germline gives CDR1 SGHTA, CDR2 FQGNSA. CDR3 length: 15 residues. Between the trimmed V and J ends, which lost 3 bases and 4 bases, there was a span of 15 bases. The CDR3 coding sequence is TGTGCCAGCAGCTTTAACCGCCGGGGCTTCTATGGCTACACCTTC. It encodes CASSFNRRGFYGYTF. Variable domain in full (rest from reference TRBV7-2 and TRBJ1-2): GAGVSQSPSNKVTEKGKDVELRCDPISGHTALYWYRQSLGQGLEFLIYFQGNSAPDKSGLPSDRFSAERTGGSVSTLTIQRTQQEDSAVYLCASSFNRRGFYGYTFGSGTRLTVV.

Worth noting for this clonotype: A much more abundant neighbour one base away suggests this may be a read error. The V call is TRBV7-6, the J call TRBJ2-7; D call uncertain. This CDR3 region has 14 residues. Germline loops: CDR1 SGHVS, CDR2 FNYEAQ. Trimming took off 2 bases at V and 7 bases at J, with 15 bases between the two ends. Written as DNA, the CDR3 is TGTGCCAGCAGCTTAATGACATCCGGTAAGGAGCAGTACTTC. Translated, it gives CASSLMTSGKEQYF. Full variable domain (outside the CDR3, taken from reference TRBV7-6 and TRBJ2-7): GAGVSQSPRYKVTKRGQDVALRCDPISGHVSLYWYRQALGQGPEFLTYFNYEAQQDKSGLPNDRFSAERPEGSISTLTIQRTEQRDSAMYRCASSLMTSGKEQYFGPGTRLTVT.